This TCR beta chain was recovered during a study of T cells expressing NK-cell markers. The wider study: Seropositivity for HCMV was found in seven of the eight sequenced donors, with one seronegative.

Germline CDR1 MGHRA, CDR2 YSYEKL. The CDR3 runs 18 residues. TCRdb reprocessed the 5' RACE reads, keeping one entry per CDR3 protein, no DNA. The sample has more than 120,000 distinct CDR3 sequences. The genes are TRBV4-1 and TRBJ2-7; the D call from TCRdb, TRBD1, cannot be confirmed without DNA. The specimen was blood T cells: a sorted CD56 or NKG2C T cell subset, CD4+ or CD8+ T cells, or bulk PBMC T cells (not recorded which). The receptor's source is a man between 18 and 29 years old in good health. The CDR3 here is CASSQERATGIYSYEQYF.